This T cell receptor beta chain stems from a study of T cells expressing NK-cell markers (dated by TCRdb to 2019 to 2021). About the study as a whole: In sorted CD3+CD56+NKG2C+, CD3+CD56+NKG2C- and CD3+CD56-NKG2C+ T-cell subsets from 7 or 8 donors, TCR beta-chain repertoires were profiled. Among the eight sequenced donors, only one was HCMV-seronegative, while the other seven were HCMV-seropositive. Randomly selected healthy volunteers, three men and five women, were used as the eight sequenced donors. The libraries were sequenced on Illumina HiSeq 2000/2500, MiSeq or NextSeq, producing 2 x 150 bp reads.

A word on this clonotype: It has no known antigen specificity.

The CDR3 starts with the cysteine, ends with the phenylalanine, and has 15 residues. The protein alone is recorded here. The CDR1 and CDR2 encoded by the germline V gene are SGHRS and YFSETQ. A commercial ELISA kit detecting HCMV-specific IgG in serum was used to determine HCMV serostatus. Peripheral blood mononuclear cells were isolated from blood by Ficoll density gradient centrifugation. Sequencing relied on an Illumina HiSeq 2000. The TCR beta cDNA libraries were made using 5'RACE template switching, a step that added both a universal primer site and unique molecular identifiers. Synthesis of cDNA was primed from the TCR beta constant segment and was followed by two consecutive PCR amplification steps. As for the authors' bioinformatics: MIGEC handled demultiplexing of the reads and grouping by UMI, while MiTCR was used to assemble and quantify clonotypes. Only TCR cDNA sequences supported by at least two reads were kept to exclude erroneous sequences. The tcR package was used for downstream repertoire analysis, and clonotypes were matched between fractions using CDR3 nucleotide sequence together with V segment. Antigen specificity was annotated against VDJdb with VDJmatch, allowing one amino acid substitution in CDR3. After reprocessing by TCRdb, each CDR3 protein sequence is one entry, and no DNA is given. The V and J calls were not made by the authors but by TCRdb's processing. The sample has fewer than 400,000 distinct CDR3 sequences on record. Around 10% of the sample is taken by the ten largest.

The paper's findings and limits, for the study overall: Those dominant clonotypes were again the most abundant among CD3+CD56-NKG2C+ cells in a few donors, at roughly 28.3-60.1%. In roughly six donors, the dominant CD3+CD56+NKG2C+ clonotypes were among the top 10 CD8+ clonotypes and accounted for about 1.0-7.0% of CD8+ T cells. It remained unclear whether the expanded NKG2C-expressing T cell clones were specific for HCMV antigens.

The chain is assembled from TRBV5-1 and TRBJ2-7; TCRdb reports TRBD2, a call that lacks DNA to check it against. Sequencing was carried out using blood T cells: a sorted CD56 or NKG2C T cell subset, CD4+ or CD8+ T cells, or bulk PBMC T cells (not recorded which). This receptor was obtained from a woman aged 45-65 years in good health. Donor details come from another sample of the same person, matched by shared clones. The CDR3 amino acid sequence is: CASSRRLAGVYEQYF.